This T cell receptor (beta chain) was found in a study of blood T cell repertoires in COVID-19. Overall study: Some COVID-19 samples were acute and others convalescent; all came from the United States, Italy and Spain. In each case, the material was cDNA or gDNA derived from T cells, B-cell-depleted T cells, or PBMCs.

Germline V CDR1 and CDR2: LNHDA, SQIVND (reference sequence). This CDR3 is 14 amino acids long. The J segment lost 7 bases and the V segment lost 3 bases, leaving 7 bases of the junction unmatched. This clone was seen once. Original analysis: Scientists estimated how many nucleated cells there were by amplifying reference gene primers. Profiled with immunoSEQ multiplex PCR; TCRdb holds only in-frame clones, not every one. V and J calls and clone size are given by that table; D and trimming were obtained from the DNA. The sample gives more than 300,000 clones, about 89% of which show up once; around 0.86% is in the top ten. Which cohort a participant joined came from the clinical history participants gave.

The receptor comes from a woman aged 35 to 49 who had been exposed to COVID-19. The V and J genes are TRBV19 and TRBJ1-1; TRBD1 agrees at 8 bases. The sequencing sample was made of PBMCs or T cells enriched from blood (not recorded which). The CDR3 protein is CASSMPGGPVEAFF. CDR3 DNA: TGTGCCAGTAGTATGCCAGGGGGCCCTGTTGAAGCTTTCTTT.